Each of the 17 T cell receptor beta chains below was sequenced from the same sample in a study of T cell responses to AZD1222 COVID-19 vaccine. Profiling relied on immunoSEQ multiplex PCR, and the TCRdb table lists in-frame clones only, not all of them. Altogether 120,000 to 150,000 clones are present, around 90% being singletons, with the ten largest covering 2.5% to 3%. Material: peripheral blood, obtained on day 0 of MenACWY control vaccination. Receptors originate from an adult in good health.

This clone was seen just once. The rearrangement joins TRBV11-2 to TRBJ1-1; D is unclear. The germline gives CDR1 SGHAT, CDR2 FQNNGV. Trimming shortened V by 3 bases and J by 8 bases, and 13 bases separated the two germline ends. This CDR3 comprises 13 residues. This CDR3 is CASSLNRLPEAFF. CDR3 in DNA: TGTGCCAGCAGCTTGAATCGATTACCCGAAGCTTTCTTT.

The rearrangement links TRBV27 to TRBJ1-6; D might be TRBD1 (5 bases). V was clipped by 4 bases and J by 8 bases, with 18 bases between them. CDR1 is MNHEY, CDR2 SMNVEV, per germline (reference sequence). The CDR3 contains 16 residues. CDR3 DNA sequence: TGTGCCAGCAGTTCCCGGGACCGTCAAAGGGATTCACCCCTCCACTTT. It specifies CASSSRDRQRDSPLHF.

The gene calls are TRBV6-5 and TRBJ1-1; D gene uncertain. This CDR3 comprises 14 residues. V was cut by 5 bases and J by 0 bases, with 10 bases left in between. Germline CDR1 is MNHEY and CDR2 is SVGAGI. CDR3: CASSPRYLNTEAFF. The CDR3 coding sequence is TGTGCCAGCAGTCCCAGGTACCTGAACACTGAAGCTTTCTTT.

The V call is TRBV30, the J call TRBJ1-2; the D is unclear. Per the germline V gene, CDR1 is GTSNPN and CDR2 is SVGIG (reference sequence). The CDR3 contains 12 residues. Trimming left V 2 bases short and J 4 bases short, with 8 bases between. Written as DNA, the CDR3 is TGTGCCTGGAGTTGGGCAATCTATGGCTACACCTTC. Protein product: CAWSWAIYGYTF.

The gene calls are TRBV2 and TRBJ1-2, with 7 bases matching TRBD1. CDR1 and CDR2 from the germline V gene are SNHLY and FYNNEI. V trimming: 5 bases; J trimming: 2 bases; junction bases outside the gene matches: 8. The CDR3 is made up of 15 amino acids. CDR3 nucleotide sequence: TGTGCCAGCAGTCCAAACAGGGGTGGCAACTATGGCTACACCTTC. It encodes CASSPNRGGNYGYTF.

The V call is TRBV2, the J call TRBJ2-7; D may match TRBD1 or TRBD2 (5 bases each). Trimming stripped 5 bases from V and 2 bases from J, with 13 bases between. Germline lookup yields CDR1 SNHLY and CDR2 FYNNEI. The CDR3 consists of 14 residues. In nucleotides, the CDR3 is TGTGCCAGCAGTCAGGCAGGGAGCCCCTACGAGCAGTACTTC. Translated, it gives CASSQAGSPYEQYF.

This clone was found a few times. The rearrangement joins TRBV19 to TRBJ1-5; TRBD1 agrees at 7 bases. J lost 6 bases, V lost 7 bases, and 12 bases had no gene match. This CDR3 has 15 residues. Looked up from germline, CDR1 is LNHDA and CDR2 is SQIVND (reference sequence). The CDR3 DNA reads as TGTGCCAGTACCGAGAGAGCAGGGGGTTTTCAGCCCCAGCATTTT. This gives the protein CASTERAGGFQPQHF.

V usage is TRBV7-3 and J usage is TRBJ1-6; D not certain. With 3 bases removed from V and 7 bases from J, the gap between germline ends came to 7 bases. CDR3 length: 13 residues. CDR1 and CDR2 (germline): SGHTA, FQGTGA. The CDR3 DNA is TGTGCCAGCAGCTTGGGTGGAAATTCACCCCTCCACTTT. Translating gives CASSLGGNSPLHF.

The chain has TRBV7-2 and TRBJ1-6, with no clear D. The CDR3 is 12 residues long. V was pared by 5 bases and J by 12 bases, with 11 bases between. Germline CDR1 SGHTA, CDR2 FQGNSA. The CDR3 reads CASSPEVGPLHF. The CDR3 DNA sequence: TGTGCCAGCAGCCCCGAGGTGGGACCCCTCCACTTT.

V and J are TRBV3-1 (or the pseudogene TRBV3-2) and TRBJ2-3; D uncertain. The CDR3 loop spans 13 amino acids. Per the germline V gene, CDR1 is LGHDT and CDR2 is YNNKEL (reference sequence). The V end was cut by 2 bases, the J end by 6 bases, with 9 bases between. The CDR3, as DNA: TGTGCCAGCAGCCAACGAGGAGTGGATACGCAGTATTTT. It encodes CASSQRGVDTQYF.

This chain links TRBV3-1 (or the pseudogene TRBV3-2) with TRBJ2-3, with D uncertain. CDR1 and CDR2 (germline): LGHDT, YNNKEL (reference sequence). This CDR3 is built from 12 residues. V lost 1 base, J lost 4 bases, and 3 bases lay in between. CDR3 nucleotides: TGTGCCAGCAGCCAAGTCCCAGATACGCAGTATTTT. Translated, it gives CASSQVPDTQYF.

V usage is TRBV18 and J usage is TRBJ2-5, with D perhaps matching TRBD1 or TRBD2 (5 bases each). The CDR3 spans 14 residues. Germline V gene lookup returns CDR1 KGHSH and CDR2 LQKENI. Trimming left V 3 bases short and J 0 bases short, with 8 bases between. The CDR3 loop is CASSPGDHQETQYF. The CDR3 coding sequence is TGTGCCAGCTCACCGGGGGACCACCAAGAGACCCAGTACTTC.

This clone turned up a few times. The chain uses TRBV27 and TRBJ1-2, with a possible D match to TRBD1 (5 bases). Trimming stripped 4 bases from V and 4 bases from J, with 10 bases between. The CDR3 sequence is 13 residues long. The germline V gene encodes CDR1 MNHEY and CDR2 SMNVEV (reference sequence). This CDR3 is CASSSGRGYGYTF. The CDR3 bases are TGTGCCAGCAGTTCGGGACGGGGCTATGGCTACACCTTC.

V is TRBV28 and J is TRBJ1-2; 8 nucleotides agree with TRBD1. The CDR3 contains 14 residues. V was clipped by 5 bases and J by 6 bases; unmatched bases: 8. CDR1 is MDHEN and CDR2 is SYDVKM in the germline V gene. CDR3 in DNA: TGTGCCAGCAGTCGTCAGGGGGCGTTGAATGGCTACACCTTC. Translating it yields CASSRQGALNGYTF.

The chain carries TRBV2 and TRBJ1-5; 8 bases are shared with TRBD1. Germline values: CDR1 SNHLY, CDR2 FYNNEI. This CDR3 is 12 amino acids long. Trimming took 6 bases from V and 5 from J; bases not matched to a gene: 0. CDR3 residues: CASRTGDQPQHF. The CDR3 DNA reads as TGTGCCAGCAGGACAGGGGATCAGCCCCAGCATTTT.

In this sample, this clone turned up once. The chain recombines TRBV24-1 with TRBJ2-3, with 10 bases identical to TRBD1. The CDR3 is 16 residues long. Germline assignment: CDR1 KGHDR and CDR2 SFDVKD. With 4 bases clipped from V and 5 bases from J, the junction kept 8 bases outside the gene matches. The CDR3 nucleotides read TGTGCCACCAGTGACCGGGACAGGGGCTCGGGAGATACGCAGTATTTT. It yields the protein CATSDRDRGSGDTQYF.

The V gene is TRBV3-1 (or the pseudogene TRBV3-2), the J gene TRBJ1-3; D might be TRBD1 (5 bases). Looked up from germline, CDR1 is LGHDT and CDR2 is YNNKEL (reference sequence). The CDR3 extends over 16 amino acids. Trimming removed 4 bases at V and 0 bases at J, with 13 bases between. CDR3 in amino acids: CASSPPAGRSGNTIYF. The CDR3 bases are TGTGCCAGCAGCCCTCCGGCAGGGCGCTCTGGAAACACCATATATTTT.